This T cell receptor beta chain was obtained from a study of a mutant IDH1 vaccine in newly diagnosed glioma. Study details: Beforehand, treatment had been radiotherapy, temozolomide, or both; the majority received both. Whole-study findings and limits: Top-clonotype changes in peripheral T cells seemed unrelated to pseudoprogression.

Germline V gene sequence: CDR1 SEHNR, CDR2 FQNEAQ (reference sequence). This CDR3 has 13 amino acids. The trim removed 4 bases at V and 4 bases at J, leaving 1 base unmatched. About this clone itself: Antigen: not known.

Time point denoted: baseline, week 1 (first vaccination visit). The sample's treatment: pre-vaccination baseline after standard-of-care therapy. In every donor, the tumor was a new WHO grade 3 or 4 IDH1-mutant, ATRX-lost astrocytoma. Only in-frame clones appear in the TCRdb table, and some are missing; sequencing was by immunoSEQ multiplex PCR. The sample has approximately 88,000 clones; around three quarters are singletons. This chain joins TRBV7-9 and TRBJ2-3; 8 nucleotides match TRBD1. This clonotype was obtained from a man aged 40-55 years with glioma. This sample comprised PBMCs, obtained from a glioma patient treated with radiotherapy, temozolomide or both. CDR3 sequence reads: CASSSDRADTQYF. In DNA, the CDR3 is TGTGCCAGCAGCTCGGACAGGGCAGATACGCAGTATTTT.